This TCR beta chain was recovered during a study of T cell repertoires in cytomegalovirus infection. Findings of the study overall: In two of eight donors, the top clonotype was HLA-C-restricted CMV-specific.

TCRdb re-analysed the reads in MiXCR, keeping a single row per CDR3 protein. The data hold about 770,000 distinct CDR3 sequences, with approximately 32% observed a single time. Germline CDR1 and CDR2: SGHVS and FNYEAQ. The ends lost 5 bases at V and 0 bases at J; junction bases unmatched: 9. This CDR3 comprises 19 residues. This clonotype occurred many times. Its antigen is unknown. The chain is built from TRBV7-6 and TRBJ2-1; 14 nucleotides match TRBD2. Source: cultured CD8+ T cells from PBMCs, taken from culture after CMV antigen stimulation. The sequence came from a human donor in good health (CMV status not recorded). Some clones in this sample may be carry-over from other donors' samples. CDR3 nucleotides: TGTGCCAGCAGCGGACCGGGACTAGCGGGGGAGAGCTCCTACAATGAGCAGTTCTTC. This translates into CASSGPGLAGESSYNEQFF.